The text below deals with one T cell receptor (beta chain). The table came from immunoSEQ multiplex PCR; TCRdb's copy has only in-frame clones and leaves some out. The profile shows around 34,000 clones, about 95% of them singletons. The sample belongs to a study of T cell changes during pregnancy in multiple sclerosis. V gave up 5 bases and J gave up 4 bases, with 12 bases separating them. The V gene's germline CDR1 is SGHRS and CDR2 YFSETQ. The CDR3 is 14 residues long. Source: CD4+ T cells from peripheral blood mononuclear cells, taken in the second trimester of pregnancy. This sequence was found in a female donor with multiple sclerosis, enrolled in a pregnancy study. The J gene is TRBJ1-4, the V gene TRBV5-1, with no clear D. The CDR3 coding sequence is TGCGCCAGCAGACTTTTGGCTAGTAATGAAAAACTGTTTTTT. Translated, it gives CASRLLASNEKLFF.